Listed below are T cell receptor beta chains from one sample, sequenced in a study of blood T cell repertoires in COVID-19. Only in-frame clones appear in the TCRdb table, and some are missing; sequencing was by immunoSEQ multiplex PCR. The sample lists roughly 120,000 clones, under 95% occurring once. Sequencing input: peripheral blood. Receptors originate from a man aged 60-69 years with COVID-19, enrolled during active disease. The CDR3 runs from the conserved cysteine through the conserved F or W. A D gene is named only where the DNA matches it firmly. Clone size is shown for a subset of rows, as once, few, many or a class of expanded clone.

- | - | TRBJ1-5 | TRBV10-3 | TGTGCCATCAGGGACGGGGGGAATCAGCCCCAGCATTTT | CAIRDGGNQPQHF
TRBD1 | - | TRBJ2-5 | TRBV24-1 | TGTGCCACCAGTGATTCCGGGACAGATGGGAAAGAGACCCAGTACTTC | CATSDSGTDGKETQYF
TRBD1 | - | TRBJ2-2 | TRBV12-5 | TGTGCTAGTGGTTTGGCGGGACAGGGGAGTAACACCGGGGAGCTGTTTTTT | CASGLAGQGSNTGELFF
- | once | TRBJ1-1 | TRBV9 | TGTGCCAGCAGCGTAGCGGGGGGCGAAGGCACTGAAGCTTTCTTT | CASSVAGGEGTEAFF
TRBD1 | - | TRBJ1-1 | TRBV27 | TGTGCCAGCAGTTACAAGGGCTGGGACAGGGGCCAAATGAACACTGAAGCTTTCTTT | CASSYKGWDRGQMNTEAFF
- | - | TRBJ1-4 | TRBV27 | TGTGCCAGCAGTAACCAAAGGGGCAAACTGTTTTTT | CASSNQRGKLFF
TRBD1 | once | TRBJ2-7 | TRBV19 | TGTGCCAGTAGTTCCCCCGGACAGGGAGTATACGAGCAGTACTTC | CASSSPGQGVYEQYF
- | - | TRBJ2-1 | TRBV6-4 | TGTGCCAGCAGTCGGGACTCAAACAATGAGCAGTTCTTC | CASSRDSNNEQFF
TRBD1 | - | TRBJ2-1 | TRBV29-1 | TGCAGCGTTGGTGGGGCGGGACAGGCCCTTAATGAGCAGTTCTTC | CSVGGAGQALNEQFF
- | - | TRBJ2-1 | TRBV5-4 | TGTGCCAGCAGCTTGGGGGGCGGCGGGGCCTCCTACAATGAGCAGTTCTTC | CASSLGGGGASYNEQFF
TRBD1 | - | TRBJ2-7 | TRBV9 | TGTGCCAGCAGCACGACAGGGTACGAGCAGTACTTC | CASSTTGYEQYF
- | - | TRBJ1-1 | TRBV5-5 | TGTGCCAGCAGCTCCCGGGACACGAACACTGAAGCTTTCTTT | CASSSRDTNTEAFF
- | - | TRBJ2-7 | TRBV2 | TGTGCCAGCAGTGAGGGGGGGGGCCCCTACGAGCAGTACTTC | CASSEGGGPYEQYF
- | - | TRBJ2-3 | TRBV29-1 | TGCAGCGTTGGCCGGCAGGGGGGAACAGATACGCAGTATTTT | CSVGRQGGTDTQYF
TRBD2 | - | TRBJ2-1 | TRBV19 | TGTGCCACCTCCAGCGGGGCCTACAATGAGCAGTTCTTC | CATSSGAYNEQFF
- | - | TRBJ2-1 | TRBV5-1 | TGCGCCAGCAGCTTGGACAGCTCCTACAATGAGCAGTTCTTC | CASSLDSSYNEQFF
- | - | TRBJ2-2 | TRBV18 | TGTGCCAGCTCCCAGAACAAGAACACCGGGGAGCTGTTTTTT | CASSQNKNTGELFF
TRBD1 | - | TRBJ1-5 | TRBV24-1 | TGTGCCACCGGGACAGGGGGCGGTCAGCCCCAGCATTTT | CATGTGGGQPQHF
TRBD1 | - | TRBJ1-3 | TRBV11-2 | TGTGCCAGCAGCACAGGGGAGTCTAACACCATATATTTT | CASSTGESNTIYF
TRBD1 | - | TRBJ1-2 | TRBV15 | TGTGCCACCAGCAGAAGGACAGGGAACATCTATGGCTACACCTTC | CATSRRTGNIYGYTF
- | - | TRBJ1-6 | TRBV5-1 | TGCGCCAGCAGCTTGGAGGGGAATTCACCCCTCCACTTT | CASSLEGNSPLHF
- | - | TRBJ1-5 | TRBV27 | TGTGCCAGCAGTTTATCGCGTTACGTTCAGCCCCAGCATTTT | CASSLSRYVQPQHF
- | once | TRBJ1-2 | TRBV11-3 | TGTGCCAGCAGCTTAGATCGGCAGGGAGGGAGGTACACCTTC | CASSLDRQGGRYTF
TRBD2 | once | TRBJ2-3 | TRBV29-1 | TGCAGCGTCGGTGGGTTAAGCGGGAGGGCAGATACGCAGTATTTT | CSVGGLSGRADTQYF
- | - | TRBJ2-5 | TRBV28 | TGTGCCAGCAGTTTATTTACAGGGGAGGTAGAGACCCAGTACTTC | CASSLFTGEVETQYF
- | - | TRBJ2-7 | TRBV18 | TGTGCCAGCTCACTTGGGACACCCAGCTCCTACGAGCAGTACTTC | CASSLGTPSSYEQYF
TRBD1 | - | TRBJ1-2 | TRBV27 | TGTGCCAGCACCCCGGGACAGGGGTGGTATGGCTACACCTTC | CASTPGQGWYGYTF
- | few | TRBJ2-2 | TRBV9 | TGTGCCAGCAGCCTATTCGGGGAGACCGGGGAGCTGTTTTTT | CASSLFGETGELFF
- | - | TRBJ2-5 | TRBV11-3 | TGTGCCAGCAGCCATACAGGGCTGGAGACCCAGTACTTC | CASSHTGLETQYF
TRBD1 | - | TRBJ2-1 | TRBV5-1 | TGCGCCAGCAGCCCAGGGGGCTCCTACAATGAGCAGTTCTTC | CASSPGGSYNEQFF
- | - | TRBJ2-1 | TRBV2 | TGTGCCAGCAGTGAACCAGGGAAATCCTACAATGAGCAGTTCTTC | CASSEPGKSYNEQFF
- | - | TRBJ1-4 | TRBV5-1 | TGCGCCAGCAGCTTGGGAGAGGGTGAAAACGAAAAACTGTTTTTT | CASSLGEGENEKLFF
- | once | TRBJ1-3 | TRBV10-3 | TGTGCCATCAATGCGCGGAGTGGAAACACCATATATTTT | CAINARSGNTIYF
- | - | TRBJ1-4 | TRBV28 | TGTGCCAGCAGTCTCTTGGACACGGCAGGGGCTAATGAAAAACTGTTTTTT | CASSLLDTAGANEKLFF
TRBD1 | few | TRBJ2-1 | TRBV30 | TGTGCCTGGAGTGTACAGGGGAATGAGCAGTTCTTC | CAWSVQGNEQFF
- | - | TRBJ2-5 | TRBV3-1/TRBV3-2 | TGTGCCAGCAGCCAAGATAGGGGCAAAGAGACCCAGTACTTC | CASSQDRGKETQYF